The 18 T cell receptor beta chains in this list originate from one sample, sequenced in a study of graft-versus-host responses after intestinal transplantation. Produced via immunoSEQ multiplex PCR; TCRdb's table is partial and in-frame only. The sample has fewer than 75,000 clones, approximately 90% seen once; the top ten hold 1.5% to 2%. This material consisted of PBMCs, taken 26 days after transplant. These receptors came from a human patient who received an intestinal transplant, so some T cells may come from the graft donor.

The chain couples TRBV4-1 to TRBJ2-7; D is perhaps TRBD1 (6 bases). Germline V gene lookup returns CDR1 MGHRA and CDR2 YSYEKL. The V end lost 4 bases, the J end lost 0 bases, and 13 bases lay between the germline ends. The CDR3 extends over 15 amino acids. CDR3 region: CASSPHRVASYEQYF. CDR3 DNA sequence: TGCGCCAGCAGCCCCCACAGGGTCGCCTCCTACGAGCAGTACTTC.

The rearrangement uses TRBV28 and TRBJ2-3; a weak D match, TRBD1 (5 bases). The CDR3 has 19 residues. From germline, CDR1 is MDHEN and CDR2 SYDVKM. Trimming removed 3 bases from V and 0 bases from J, with 22 bases in between. CDR3 amino acids: CASSFLAKGQNPSTDTQYF. For the CDR3, the DNA is TGTGCCAGCAGTTTCCTCGCAAAGGGGCAGAACCCTAGCACAGATACGCAGTATTTT.

A few counts support this clone. This chain joins TRBV15 and TRBJ2-2; D is ambiguous. The CDR3 length is 14 residues. Germline V gives CDR1 LNHNV, CDR2 YYDKDF (reference sequence). V was clipped by 0 bases and J by 2 bases, with 4 bases between them. The CDR3 bases are TGTGCCACCAGCAGAGACAGAAACACCGGGGAGCTGTTTTTT. Encoded protein: CATSRDRNTGELFF.

This rearrangement joins TRBV28 to TRBJ1-2; D uncertain. The ends were cut back, 6 bases at V and 4 bases at J, with 6 bases in the middle. CDR3 length equals 11 residues. Looked up from germline, CDR1 is MDHEN and CDR2 is SYDVKM. This CDR3 reads CASSQSYGYTF. CDR3 bases: TGTGCCAGCAGCCAATCCTATGGCTACACCTTC.

This chain links TRBV18 with TRBJ2-7, with D perhaps TRBD2 (5 bases). Germline V gene data show CDR1 as KGHSH and CDR2 as LQKENI. Trimming left V 3 bases short and J 2 bases short, with 11 bases between. This CDR3 is built from 14 residues. CDR3 residues: CASSPVANPYEQYF. Here the CDR3 DNA reads TGTGCCAGCTCACCTGTAGCGAACCCCTACGAGCAGTACTTC.

The gene calls are TRBV2 and TRBJ2-1, with a tentative D call TRBD1 (6 bases). The V and J ends lost 6 bases and 3 bases respectively, with 6 bases between them. The CDR3 spans 12 residues. CDR1 and CDR2 from the germline V gene are SNHLY and FYNNEI. CDR3 DNA: TGTGCCAGCAGGGACAGCTACAATGAGCAGTTCTTC. It yields the protein CASRDSYNEQFF.

This clone was observed a handful of times. This chain connects TRBV15 to TRBJ1-6; 8 positions agree with TRBD1. With 0 bases clipped from V and 5 bases from J, the junction kept 0 bases outside the gene matches. This CDR3 spans 15 amino acids. CDR1 is LNHNV, CDR2 YYDKDF, per germline (reference sequence). CDR3 sequence (DNA): TGTGCCACCAGCAGAGAGGGACAGGATAATTCACCCCTCCACTTT. This codes for CATSREGQDNSPLHF.

The chain uses TRBV11-1 and TRBJ2-5; maybe TRBD2 (6 bases). The V gene's germline CDR1 is SGHAT and CDR2 FQDESV (reference sequence). With 4 bases removed from V and 2 bases from J, the gap between germline ends came to 14 bases. The CDR3 extends over 15 amino acids. CDR3 coding DNA: TGTGCCAGCAGCTCTCCCGCAGGACTACAAGAGACCCAGTACTTC. Residues: CASSSPAGLQETQYF.

The J gene is TRBJ1-1, the V gene TRBV6-1; D uncertain. There are 15 residues in the CDR3. Germline CDR1 is MNHNS and CDR2 is SASEGT. The V gene lost 8 bases and the J gene lost 2 bases, with 18 bases spanning the gap. CDR3 coding DNA: TGTGCCAGCGAGCGTCGGGTTGAGGGCAACACTGAAGCTTTCTTT. Protein sequence: CASERRVEGNTEAFF.

V usage is TRBV7-6 and J usage is TRBJ2-3, with TRBD2 matching 8 bases. The V and J ends lost 11 bases and 4 bases, in that order; junction bases with no gene match: 11. Germline CDR1 SGHVS, CDR2 FNYEAQ. The CDR3 sequence is 14 residues long. DNA of the CDR3: TGTGCCGTCTCGCGGGGGGCCAACCCAGATACGCAGTATTTT. It encodes CAVSRGANPDTQYF.

J is TRBJ1-6 and V is TRBV14; D remains ambiguous. Per the germline V gene, CDR1 is SGHDN and CDR2 is FVKESK. The CDR3 loop spans 14 amino acids. V lost 4 bases and J lost 7, with 11 bases in between. CDR3 DNA: TGTGCCAGCAGCCCCAACTCCATGAATTCACCCCTCCACTTT. This translates into CASSPNSMNSPLHF.

The chain couples TRBV21-1 to TRBJ1-3. TRBV21-1 is a listed pseudogene. The CDR3 totals 17 residues. The CDR3 spells CASSKARRPGSGNTIYF. The CDR3 bases are TGTGCCAGCAGCAAAGCCAGGAGGCCGGGCTCTGGAAACACCATATATTTT.

The V call is TRBV6-1, the J call TRBJ2-7; D perhaps matches TRBD1 (5 bases). Trimming shortened V by 2 bases and J by 1 base, and 12 bases separated the two germline ends. Germline CDR1 MNHNS, CDR2 SASEGT. The CDR3 runs to 15 residues. The DNA of the CDR3 is TGTGCCAGCAGTGAAAGGCAGGGTGGGTCCTACGAGCAGTACTTC. It encodes CASSERQGGSYEQYF.

The chain combines TRBV7-6 with TRBJ2-2; 7 nucleotides match TRBD2. J gave up 5 bases and V 5 bases, and 5 bases lay outside the gene matches. Germline V gene lookup returns CDR1 SGHVS and CDR2 FNYEAQ. The CDR3 contains 14 residues. The CDR3 here is CASSLEAGTGELFF. The CDR3 bases are TGTGCCAGCAGCCTCGAAGCGGGAACCGGGGAGCTGTTTTTT.

The chain couples TRBV6-1 to TRBJ2-7; 10 nucleotides line up with TRBD2. The CDR3 runs 15 residues. The junction had 6 bases not matched to a gene; V was cut back by 6 bases and J by 1 base. Germline V gene sequence: CDR1 MNHNS, CDR2 SASEGT. This CDR3 is CASSEGLAISYEQYV. In DNA, the CDR3 is TGTGCCAGCAGCGAGGGACTAGCGATATCCTACGAGCAGTACGTC.

The chain joins TRBV14 to TRBJ2-1; D remains unclear. Germline CDR1 reads SGHDN; CDR2 reads FVKESK. The CDR3 is 15 residues long. With 2 bases removed from V and 4 bases from J, the gap between germline ends came to 12 bases. CDR3 nucleotide sequence: TGTGCCAGCAGCCAAAGAGGTCCGACTTACAATGAGCAGTTCTTC. Protein sequence: CASSQRGPTYNEQFF.

The table lists this clone with a count of one. This chain links TRBV6-5 with TRBJ2-1; 7 nucleotides agree with TRBD1. CDR3 length: 12 residues. CDR1 and CDR2 (germline): MNHEY, SVGAGI. Trimming removed 6 bases from V and 9 bases from J; junction bases left unmatched: 5. The CDR3 DNA follows: TGTGCCAGCAGCCAGGGGGTGGGTGAGCAGTTCTTC. Its translation is CASSQGVGEQFF.

This clone turned up a few times. V is TRBV6-1 and J is TRBJ2-7; 7 bases map to TRBD2. This CDR3 is built from 14 residues. CDR1 is MNHNS, CDR2 SASEGT, per germline. Trimming took 6 bases from V and 0 from J; bases not matched to a gene: 5. The CDR3 loop is CASRQSGGSYEQYV. The CDR3 DNA is TGTGCCAGCAGGCAGTCGGGGGGCTCCTACGAGCAGTACGTC.